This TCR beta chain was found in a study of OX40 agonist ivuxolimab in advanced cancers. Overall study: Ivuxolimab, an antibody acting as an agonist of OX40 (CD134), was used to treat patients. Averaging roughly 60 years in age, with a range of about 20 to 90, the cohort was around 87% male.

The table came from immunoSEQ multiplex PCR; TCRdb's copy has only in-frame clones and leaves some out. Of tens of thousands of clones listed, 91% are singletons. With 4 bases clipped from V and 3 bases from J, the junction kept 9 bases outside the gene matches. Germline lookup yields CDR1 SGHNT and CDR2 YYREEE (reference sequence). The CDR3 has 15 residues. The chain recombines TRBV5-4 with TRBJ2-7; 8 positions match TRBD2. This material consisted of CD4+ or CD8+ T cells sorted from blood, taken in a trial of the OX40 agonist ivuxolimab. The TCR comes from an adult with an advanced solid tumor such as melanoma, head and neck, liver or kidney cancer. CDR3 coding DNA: TGTGCCAGCAGCCACATTCTAGCGGGTAACTACGAGCAGTACTTC. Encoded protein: CASSHILAGNYEQYF.